One T cell receptor beta chain is described in this entry. This CDR3 is built from 17 residues. Trimming shortened V by 5 bases and J by 0 bases, and 16 bases separated the two germline ends. Germline lookup yields CDR1 LGHDT and CDR2 YNNKEL (reference sequence). The record originates from a study of T cell responses to AZD1222 COVID-19 vaccine. The assay was immunoSEQ multiplex PCR, and TCRdb's table has in-frame clones only and misses some. The sample lists roughly 67,000 clones, roughly 86% seen once, with roughly 7.3% in the top ten. Material: peripheral blood, obtained on day 0 of AZD1222 vaccination. The TCR originated in an adult in good health. The V and J genes are TRBV3-1 (or the pseudogene TRBV3-2) and TRBJ1-4, with D tentatively TRBD1 (6 bases). CDR3: CASSVRGGGATNEKLFF. The DNA of the CDR3 is TGTGCCAGCAGCGTAAGGGGAGGGGGAGCAACTAATGAAAAACTGTTTTTT.